This TCR beta chain was identified during a study of regulatory T cells in long-lasting Graves disease. This sample's time point: persistent/refractory GD, antithyroid drugs over 5 years with positive TRAb. Following extraction of RNA from PBMCs, that RNA was used to make the TCR library. Germline CDR1 SGHRS, CDR2 YFSETQ. The V gene lost 5 bases and the J gene lost 3 bases, with 8 bases spanning the gap. There are 12 residues in the CDR3. This clonotype occurred a few times. The TCR beta library used iRepertoire HTBI primers with Arm-PCR amplification of CDR3. TCRdb redid the calling of the multiplex PCR reads with MiXCR, one entry per CDR3 protein. The sample shows about 470,000 distinct CDR3 sequences, 20% to 25% of them seen only once.

Here the sequenced sample was peripheral blood mononuclear cells (PBMCs), taken when the disease was refractory, from a patient treated with antithyroid drugs. The chain recombines TRBV5-1 with TRBJ1-1; weak D call: TRBD1 (6 bases). The receptor's source is a female donor with Graves disease. CDR3 nucleotide sequence: TGCGCCAGCAGAAAGGGGGACACTGAAGCTTTCTTT. This sequence encodes CASRKGDTEAFF.